This T cell receptor (beta chain) appears in the sequencing data of a study of a mutant IDH1 vaccine in newly diagnosed glioma. Study-wide background: Radiotherapy alone preceded vaccination by 4-6 weeks; alternatively, vaccination started with temozolomide cycles. Former treatment meant radiotherapy, temozolomide, or both; the majority had gotten both.

Profiled with immunoSEQ multiplex PCR; TCRdb holds only in-frame clones, not every one. The profile shows about 56,000 clones, 85% to 90% of them singletons. As for time point: week 23, last vaccination. The vaccine gave 300 ug of a 20-mer mutant IDH1 peptide subcutaneously per dose. V lost 4 bases, J lost 4 bases, and 8 bases stayed unmatched. The V gene's germline CDR1 is SGHRS and CDR2 YFSETQ. The CDR3 is made up of 16 amino acids. As for this clone: The antigen remains unidentified.

Study findings and constraints: Patients mounted vaccine-induced immune responses in approximately 93% of cases. Pseudoprogression apparently lacked any relation to changes in top peripheral T cell clonotypes.

This rearrangement joins TRBV5-1 to TRBJ2-1; 10 bases align to TRBD2. Sequenced material: PBMCs, taken from a glioma patient whose treatment included an IDH1 peptide vaccine. The receptor comes from a man aged 35-49 years with glioma. The CDR3 loop is CASSKLTSGYYNEQFF. The CDR3, as DNA: TGCGCCAGCAGCAAATTGACTAGCGGGTATTACAATGAGCAGTTCTTC.